This entry describes one T cell receptor (beta chain). This receptor's antigen is unknown. Base qualities are not recorded, but no much larger clone differs from it by a single base. TCRbeta CDR3 regions were amplified from genomic DNA by means of the immunoSEQ Assay, a bias-controlled multiplex PCR. The paper's processing steps were these. Nucleated cell counts per sample were estimated from amplification of reference gene primers within the assay. To quantify the absolute abundance of each unique TCRbeta CDR3 rearrangement, sequence reads were collapsed and filtered. For each sample, productive Simpson clonality was calculated as the square root of Simpson's diversity index over productive rearrangements. TCRdb limited this immuneACCESS table to in-frame rearrangements with V and J called. A share of clones is missing; checked studies link under half to unresolved V genes, and the rest is unexplained. The V and J calls and the clone size are those of that table, but D and trimming were determined from the DNA. Recorded for this sample are about 380,000 clones; 70% to 90% of them occurred a single time. The ten largest clones add up to around 1.3% of the sample.

The data are from a study of blood T cell repertoires in COVID-19 (dated by TCRdb to the early 2020s). Context from the whole study: Samples from collaborators originated in the United States, Italy and Spain and spanned both the acute and convalescent phases of COVID-19. Sample metadata almost always included a de-identified subject ID, COVID-19 status, age in years and sex. Where available, HLA class I and class II types were taken from metadata supplied by the sample provider and were not determined by assay-based typing. Deeply sampled blood TCRbeta repertoires from subjects exposed to, actively infected with, or recovered from COVID-19 were included in the dataset. The samples were drawn from the first 160 participants of the ongoing ImmuneRACE study and from 950 to 1,500 subjects provided by 6 global collaborators. The repertoires were released in a freely available public database intended as a resource for research on the immune response to SARS-CoV-2. The prospective study material was composed of cDNA or gDNA derived from T cells, B-cell-depleted T cells, or PBMCs. What the authors observed across the whole study: The amount of clinical and demographic metadata varied by source and participant and was provided uncurated.

The CDR3 covers 13 residues, taking in both the cysteine and the phenylalanine. The entry retains the CDR3 DNA only, 39 bases that are in frame from base 1. Ends trimmed: V by 3 bases, J by 7 bases; bases unmatched to a gene: 1. CDR1 SGHVS and CDR2 FQNEAQ are derived from the germline V gene. Each collaborating institution followed its own protocols to collect whole blood in K2EDTA tubes. Collaborator samples were shipped for TCRbeta analysis as frozen whole blood, isolated PBMCs, or DNA extracted from either sample type. The sequence was collected from a man between 40 and 49 years old with acute or convalescent COVID-19. The chain links TRBV7-8 with TRBJ2-5; the junction holds 11 bases that match TRBD1. Sequencing was done on a sample of peripheral blood. Read as DNA, the sequence is TGTGCCAGCAGCTTGGGGACAGGGGGGACCCAGTACTTC. Protein translation: CASSLGTGGTQYF.